These 25 T cell receptor beta chains were sequenced from one sample in a study of blood T cell repertoires in COVID-19. Generated by immunoSEQ multiplex PCR, the TCRdb table keeps only in-frame clones and is missing some. The table has approximately 92,000 clones, about 86% seen once. The sample was peripheral blood. The receptors were gathered from an older woman in a cohort sampled during active or convalescent COVID-19.

This clone was found once. This chain connects TRBV6-5 to TRBJ2-1; 8 bases align to TRBD2. The CDR3 is 15 residues long. Unmatched junction bases numbered 7, after V lost 2 bases and J lost 7 bases. Germline-derived CDR1 and CDR2 are MNHEY and SVGAGI. CDR3 residues: CASSYGAGAGNEQFF. The CDR3 nucleotides are TGTGCCAGCAGTTACGGAGCGGGAGCGGGAAATGAGCAGTTCTTC.

This chain joins TRBV7-9 and TRBJ2-1; the match to TRBD2 covers 12 bases. The ends lost 1 base at V and 4 bases at J; junction bases unmatched: 8. The CDR3 extends over 18 amino acids. Germline CDR1 and CDR2: SEHNR and FQNEAQ (reference sequence). The CDR3, as DNA: TGTGCCAGCAGCTTAGGGACTAGCGGGGTCTTACGGTACAATGAGCAGTTCTTC. Protein product: CASSLGTSGVLRYNEQFF.

The genes are TRBV29-1 and TRBJ2-7; no reliable D call. The germline V gene encodes CDR1 SQVTM and CDR2 ANQGSEA. The CDR3 totals 14 residues. V lost 6 bases and J lost 4, with 19 bases in between. The CDR3 DNA reads TGCAGCGTGAGAACACCTTTACTATCGTACGAGCAGTACTTC. Translation gives CSVRTPLLSYEQYF.

V usage is TRBV11-2 and J usage is TRBJ2-3; D is unclear. CDR1 is SGHAT, CDR2 FQNNGV, per germline. The CDR3 extends over 15 amino acids. Trimming left V 2 bases short and J 5 bases short, with 14 bases between. The CDR3 nucleotides read TGTGCCAGCAGCTTAATCCCCTCCGGTCAAGATACGCAGTATTTT. This sequence encodes CASSLIPSGQDTQYF.

The gene calls are TRBV3-1 (or the pseudogene TRBV3-2) and TRBJ2-1; 7 bases match TRBD1. Germline V gene lookup returns CDR1 LGHDT and CDR2 YNNKEL (reference sequence). Trimming at V came to 0 bases and at J to 12 bases, leaving 11 bases not matched to a gene. The CDR3 has 15 residues. The CDR3 spells CASSQDPDRAQGQFF. For the CDR3, the DNA is TGTGCCAGCAGCCAAGACCCCGACAGGGCTCAGGGGCAGTTCTTC.

The chain uses TRBV7-3 and TRBJ1-2; 8 bases agree with TRBD1. Germline CDR1 SGHTA, CDR2 FQGTGA. This CDR3 region has 14 residues. The V and J ends lost 5 bases and 6 bases, in that order; junction bases with no gene match: 8. CDR3 sequence reads: CASSSGQGVNGYTF. CDR3 DNA sequence: TGTGCCAGCAGCAGCGGACAGGGAGTCAATGGCTACACCTTC.

This clone was observed once. This chain links TRBV28 with TRBJ1-4; D is unresolved. The V gene's germline CDR1 is MDHEN and CDR2 SYDVKM. The ends were cut back, 1 base at V and 7 bases at J, with 4 bases in the middle. The CDR3 has 12 amino acids. The CDR3 here is CASSLSGEKLFF. CDR3 DNA sequence: TGTGCCAGCAGTTTATCGGGTGAAAAACTGTTTTTT.

This chain links TRBV19 with TRBJ2-3, with D unresolved. Germline-derived CDR1 and CDR2 are LNHDA and SQIVND (reference sequence). V dropped 5 bases and J dropped 4 bases, with 10 bases sitting between them. The length of the CDR3 is 13 residues. The CDR3 bases are TGTGCCAGTAGTCCCCCCCTCGCAGATACGCAGTATTTT. This gives the protein CASSPPLADTQYF.

This clone appeared a few times. The chain has TRBV6-1 and TRBJ2-7; maybe TRBD2 (5 bases). This CDR3 region has 12 residues. Trimming took off 2 bases at V and 5 bases at J, with 7 bases between the two ends. Germline V gene data show CDR1 as MNHNS and CDR2 as SASEGT. The CDR3 protein is CASSEPGNEQYF. CDR3 in DNA: TGTGCCAGCAGTGAACCGGGGAACGAGCAGTACTTC.

The rearrangement links TRBV4-2 to TRBJ2-7, with 7 bases that match TRBD1. Germline CDR1 LGHNA, CDR2 YNFKEQ. The CDR3 loop spans 16 amino acids. After removal of 0 bases from V and 1 base from J, the junction contained 6 bases not matched to a gene. The CDR3 bases are TGTGCCAGCAGCCAAGAGCCAGGGGGTCGGTCCTACGAGCAGTACTTC. Its translation is CASSQEPGGRSYEQYF.

CDR3 nucleotides: TGCGCCAGCAGCTCCGGACAGGGGGCATATGAAAAACTGTTTTTT. Translated: CASSSGQGAYEKLFF. V usage is TRBV5-1 and J usage is TRBJ1-4; TRBD1 aligns across 11 bases. Germline trimming cut 3 bases from V and 6 bases from J; bases unmatched to any gene: 4. Germline CDR1 reads SGHRS; CDR2 reads YFSETQ. This CDR3 contains 15 residues.

This clone was counted once. Other nucleotide sequences from this sample produce the same CDR3. The rearrangement joins TRBV6-5 to TRBJ1-2; 7 bases match TRBD1. After removal of 9 bases from V and 2 bases from J, the junction contained 6 bases not matched to a gene. This CDR3 spans 13 amino acids. The V gene's germline CDR1 is MNHEY and CDR2 SVGAGI. CDR3 region: CASSTTGNYGYTF. In DNA, the CDR3 is TGTGCCAGTTCCACGACAGGGAACTATGGCTACACCTTC.

The gene calls are TRBV9 and TRBJ1-6, with TRBD1 matching over 7 bases. Trimming removed 3 bases from V and 2 bases from J; junction bases left unmatched: 5. Germline V lookup: CDR1 SGDLS, CDR2 YYNGEE. This CDR3 region has 16 residues. As DNA, the CDR3 is TGTGCCAGCAGCGCCGGGGGACAGACCTATAATTCACCCCTCCACTTT. The encoded protein is CASSAGGQTYNSPLHF.

V and J are TRBV2 and TRBJ1-4; no clear D. Germline values: CDR1 SNHLY, CDR2 FYNNEI. This CDR3 has 13 residues. V dropped 6 bases and J dropped 5 bases, with 10 bases sitting between them. DNA for the CDR3: TGTGCCAGCAGGAGCGGATTGAATGAAAAACTGTTTTTT. Translated: CASRSGLNEKLFF.

The CDR3 DNA reads TGTGCCAGCAGCTTCATTGGCGGGGAAACAGATACGCAGTATTTT. Its protein is CASSFIGGETDTQYF. The chain combines TRBV7-3 with TRBJ2-3; the D gene is possibly TRBD2 (6 bases). The CDR3 loop spans 15 amino acids. Trimming took 3 bases from V and 3 from J, leaving 13 bases between them. Germline CDR1 reads SGHTA; CDR2 reads FQGTGA. The variable domain in full, completed from reference TRBV7-3 and TRBJ2-3, reads GAGVSQTPSNKVTEKGKYVELRCDPISGHTALYWYRQSLGQGPEFLIYFQGTGAADDSGLPNDRFFAVRPEGSVSTLKIQRTERGDSAVYLCASSFIGGETDTQYFGPGTRLTVL.

This sequence joins TRBV5-1 and TRBJ2-3; 7 bases agree with TRBD1. The J segment lost 2 bases and the V segment lost 0 bases, leaving 0 bases of the junction unmatched. The V gene's germline CDR1 is SGHRS and CDR2 YFSETQ. The length of the CDR3 is 14 residues. CDR3 in amino acids: CASSLEGATDTQYF. The CDR3 DNA reads as TGCGCCAGCAGCTTGGAGGGGGCCACAGATACGCAGTATTTT.

The chain links TRBV29-1 to TRBJ1-1, with D maybe TRBD1 (6 bases). V dropped 3 bases and J dropped 12 bases, with 17 bases sitting between them. There are 12 residues in the CDR3. Germline CDR1 SQVTM, CDR2 ANQGSEA. In nucleotides, the CDR3 is TGCAGCGTTGATAAGCAGGGGCAGGTCACTTTCTTT. Amino acids: CSVDKQGQVTFF.

The V gene is TRBV6-1, the J gene TRBJ2-7, with 10 bases identical to TRBD2. The V gene end was trimmed by 3 bases and the J gene end by 3 bases; junction bases not matched to a gene: 5. Germline V CDR1 and CDR2: MNHNS, SASEGT. CDR3 length: 15 residues. Here the CDR3 reads CASSDSGRAFYEQYF. The CDR3 nucleotides are TGTGCCAGCAGTGACAGCGGGAGGGCCTTCTACGAGCAGTACTTC.

V gene TRBV3-1 (or the pseudogene TRBV3-2) combines with J gene TRBJ1-2, with a possible D match to TRBD1 (5 bases). CDR1 is LGHDT and CDR2 is YNNKEL in the germline V gene (reference sequence). This CDR3 region has 15 residues. The V and J ends lost 0 bases and 3 bases respectively, with 11 bases between them. The CDR3 sequence is CASSQDRVLHYGYTF. The CDR3, as DNA: TGTGCCAGCAGCCAAGACAGGGTCCTTCACTATGGCTACACCTTC.

The V call is TRBV4-2, the J call TRBJ2-3; 9 nucleotides line up with TRBD2. Germline CDR1 reads LGHNA; CDR2 reads YNFKEQ. The V gene end was trimmed by 1 base and the J gene end by 8 bases; junction bases not matched to a gene: 7. The length of the CDR3 is 15 residues. CDR3 sequence reads: CASSQGAGGRGTQYF. In DNA form, the CDR3 reads TGTGCCAGCAGCCAAGGAGCGGGGGGCCGGGGTACGCAGTATTTT.

This chain connects TRBV5-1 to TRBJ2-5, with D possibly matching TRBD2 (5 bases). Between the trimmed V and J ends, which lost 4 bases and 2 bases, there was a span of 12 bases. The CDR3 extends over 14 amino acids. Germline V gene lookup returns CDR1 SGHRS and CDR2 YFSETQ. For the CDR3, the DNA is TGCGCCAGCAGCCGTACCGGGGTTCAAGAGACCCAGTACTTC. Its protein product is CASSRTGVQETQYF.

The chain couples TRBV10-1 to TRBJ1-5; 8 nucleotides match TRBD1. Germline V gene sequence: CDR1 WNHNN, CDR2 SYGVQD (reference sequence). CDR3 length: 16 amino acids. V lost 5 bases to trimming and J lost 0 bases; unmatched junction nucleotides: 6. The CDR3 reads CASSRGQAYSNQPQHF. The CDR3 DNA reads TGCGCCAGCAGTAGGGGACAGGCTTATAGCAATCAGCCCCAGCATTTT.

The chain has TRBV6-5 and TRBJ2-1; 12 bases agree with TRBD2. The V segment lost 6 bases and the J segment 2 bases; nucleotides outside the gene matches: 2. Per germline, CDR1 MNHEY and CDR2 SVGAGI. The CDR3 has 15 residues. The CDR3 nucleotides read TGTGCCAGCAGAGGACTAGCGGGGACCTACAATGAGCAGTTCTTC. Translated, it gives CASRGLAGTYNEQFF.

The genes are TRBV11-2 and TRBJ1-1; 9 positions agree with TRBD1. The CDR3 has 16 amino acids. Germline assignment: CDR1 SGHAT and CDR2 FQNNGV. Unmatched junction bases numbered 9, after V lost 5 bases and J lost 2 bases. The CDR3 region is CASSPYFTGGNTEAFF. DNA for the CDR3: TGTGCCAGCAGCCCCTACTTTACAGGGGGCAACACTGAAGCTTTCTTT.

The chain combines TRBV5-1 with TRBJ2-7; D unresolved. Germline CDR1 SGHRS, CDR2 YFSETQ. The CDR3 runs 15 residues. V was pared by 0 bases and J by 0 bases, with 10 bases between. This CDR3 is CASSLASISSYEQYF. CDR3 DNA sequence: TGCGCCAGCAGCTTGGCCTCAATCAGCTCCTACGAGCAGTACTTC.